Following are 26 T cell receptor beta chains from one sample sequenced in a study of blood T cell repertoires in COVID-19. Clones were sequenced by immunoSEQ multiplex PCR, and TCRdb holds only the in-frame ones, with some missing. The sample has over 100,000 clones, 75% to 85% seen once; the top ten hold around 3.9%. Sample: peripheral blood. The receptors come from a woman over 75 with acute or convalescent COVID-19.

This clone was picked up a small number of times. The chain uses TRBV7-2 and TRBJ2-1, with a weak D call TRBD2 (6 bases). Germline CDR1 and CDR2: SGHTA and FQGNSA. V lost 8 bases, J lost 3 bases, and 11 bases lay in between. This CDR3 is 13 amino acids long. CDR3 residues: CASGLSDYNEQFF. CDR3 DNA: TGTGCCAGCGGACTATCGGACTACAATGAGCAGTTCTTC.

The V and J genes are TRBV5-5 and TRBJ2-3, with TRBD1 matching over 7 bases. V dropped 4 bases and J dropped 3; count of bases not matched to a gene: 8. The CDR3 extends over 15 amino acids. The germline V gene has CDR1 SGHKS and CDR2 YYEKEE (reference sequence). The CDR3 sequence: CASSTRQGGTDTQYF. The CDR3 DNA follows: TGTGCCAGCAGCACCCGACAGGGCGGAACAGATACGCAGTATTTT.

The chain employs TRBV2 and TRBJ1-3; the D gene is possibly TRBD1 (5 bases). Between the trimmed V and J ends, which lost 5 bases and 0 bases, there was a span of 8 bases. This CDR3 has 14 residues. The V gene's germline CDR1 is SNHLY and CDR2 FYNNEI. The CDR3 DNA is TGTGCCAGCAGTTATGACAGCTCTGGAAACACCATATATTTT. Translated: CASSYDSSGNTIYF.

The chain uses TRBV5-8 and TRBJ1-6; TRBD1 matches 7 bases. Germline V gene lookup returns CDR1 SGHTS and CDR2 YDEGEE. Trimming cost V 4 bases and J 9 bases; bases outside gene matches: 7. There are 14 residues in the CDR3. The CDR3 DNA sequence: TGTGCCAGCAGCCTGATTGGACAGGTTTCACCCCTCCACTTT. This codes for CASSLIGQVSPLHF.

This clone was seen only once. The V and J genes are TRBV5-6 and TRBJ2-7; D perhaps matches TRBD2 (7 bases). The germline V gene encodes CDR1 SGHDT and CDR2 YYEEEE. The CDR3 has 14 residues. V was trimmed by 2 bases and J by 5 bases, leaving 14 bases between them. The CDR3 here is CASSFLGGPDEQYF. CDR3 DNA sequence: TGTGCCAGCAGCTTTTTGGGGGGGCCTGACGAGCAGTACTTC.

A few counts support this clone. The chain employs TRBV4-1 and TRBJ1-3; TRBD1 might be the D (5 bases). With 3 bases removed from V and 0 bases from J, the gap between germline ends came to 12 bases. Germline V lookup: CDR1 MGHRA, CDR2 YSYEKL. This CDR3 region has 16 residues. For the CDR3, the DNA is TGCGCCAGCAGCCAGGGGCACCAGGGCTCTGGAAACACCATATATTTT. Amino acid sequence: CASSQGHQGSGNTIYF.

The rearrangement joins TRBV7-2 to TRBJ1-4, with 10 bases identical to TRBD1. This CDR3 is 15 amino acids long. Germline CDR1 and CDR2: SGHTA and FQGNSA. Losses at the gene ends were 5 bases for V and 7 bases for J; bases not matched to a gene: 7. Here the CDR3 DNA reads TGTGCCAGCAGCCCCCGACAGGGGGCACGTGAAAAACTGTTTTTT. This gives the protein CASSPRQGAREKLFF.

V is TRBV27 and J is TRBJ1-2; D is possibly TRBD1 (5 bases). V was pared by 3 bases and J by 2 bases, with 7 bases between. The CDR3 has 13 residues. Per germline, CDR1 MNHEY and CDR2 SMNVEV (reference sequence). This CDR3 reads CASSFGHNYGYTF. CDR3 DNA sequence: TGTGCCAGCAGTTTCGGACACAACTATGGCTACACCTTC.

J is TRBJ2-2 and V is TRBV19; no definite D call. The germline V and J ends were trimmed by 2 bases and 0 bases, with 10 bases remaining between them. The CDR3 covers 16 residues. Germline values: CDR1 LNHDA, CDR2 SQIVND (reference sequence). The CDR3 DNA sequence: TGTGCCAGTAGTATATGGGCCGCCACGAACACCGGGGAGCTGTTTTTT. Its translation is CASSIWAATNTGELFF.

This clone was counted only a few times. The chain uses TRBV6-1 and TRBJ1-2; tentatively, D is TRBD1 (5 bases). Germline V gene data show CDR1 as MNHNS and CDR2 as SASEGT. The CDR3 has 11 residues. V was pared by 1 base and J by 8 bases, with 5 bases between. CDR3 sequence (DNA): TGTGCCAGCAGTGAAGAGGGGGGCTACACCTTC. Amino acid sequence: CASSEEGGYTF.

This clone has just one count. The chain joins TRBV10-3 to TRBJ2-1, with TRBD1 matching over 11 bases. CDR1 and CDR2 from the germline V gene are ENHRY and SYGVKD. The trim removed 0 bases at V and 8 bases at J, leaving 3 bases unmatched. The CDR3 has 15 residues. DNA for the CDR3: TGTGCCATCAGTGAGTCCAGGACAGGGGGCTATGAGCAGTTCTTC. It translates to CAISESRTGGYEQFF.

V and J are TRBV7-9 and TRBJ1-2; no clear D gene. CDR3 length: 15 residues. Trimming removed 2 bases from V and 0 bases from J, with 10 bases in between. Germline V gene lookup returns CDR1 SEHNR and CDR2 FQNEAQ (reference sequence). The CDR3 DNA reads TGTGCCAGCAGCTTATTTCTCGGGGCTAACTATGGCTACACCTTC. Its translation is CASSLFLGANYGYTF.

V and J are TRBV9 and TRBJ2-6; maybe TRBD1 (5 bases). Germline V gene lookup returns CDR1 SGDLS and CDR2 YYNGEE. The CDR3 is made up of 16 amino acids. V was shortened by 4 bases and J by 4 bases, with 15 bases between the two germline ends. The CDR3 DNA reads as TGTGCCAGCAGCCCCCAGACAGTTAGAGGGGCCAACGTCCTGACTTTC. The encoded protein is CASSPQTVRGANVLTF.

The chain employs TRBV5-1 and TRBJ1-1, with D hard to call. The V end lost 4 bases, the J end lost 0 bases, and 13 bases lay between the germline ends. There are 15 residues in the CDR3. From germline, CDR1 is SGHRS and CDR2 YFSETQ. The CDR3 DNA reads TGCGCCAGCAGCCCTTCCGGTAGCGTGAACACTGAAGCTTTCTTT. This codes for CASSPSGSVNTEAFF.

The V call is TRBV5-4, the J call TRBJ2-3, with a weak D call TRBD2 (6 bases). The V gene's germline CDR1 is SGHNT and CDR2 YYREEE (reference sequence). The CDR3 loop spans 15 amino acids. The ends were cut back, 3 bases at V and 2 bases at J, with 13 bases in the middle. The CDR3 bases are TGTGCCAGCAGCTCGCCCGGGACTCCCACAGATACGCAGTATTTT. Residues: CASSSPGTPTDTQYF.

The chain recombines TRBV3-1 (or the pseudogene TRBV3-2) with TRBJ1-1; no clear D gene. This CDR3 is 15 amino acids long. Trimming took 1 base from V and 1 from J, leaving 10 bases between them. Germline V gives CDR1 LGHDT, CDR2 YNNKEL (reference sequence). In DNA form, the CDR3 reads TGTGCCAGCAGCCAAGGTCGAGGCCCGAACACTGAAGCTTTCTTT. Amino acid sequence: CASSQGRGPNTEAFF.

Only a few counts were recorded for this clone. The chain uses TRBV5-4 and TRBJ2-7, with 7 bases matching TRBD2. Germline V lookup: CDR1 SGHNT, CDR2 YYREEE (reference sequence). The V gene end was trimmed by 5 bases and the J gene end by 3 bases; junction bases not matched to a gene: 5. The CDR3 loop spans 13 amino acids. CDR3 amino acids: CASRIAGVYEQYF. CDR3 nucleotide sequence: TGTGCCAGCAGAATAGCGGGCGTCTACGAGCAGTACTTC.

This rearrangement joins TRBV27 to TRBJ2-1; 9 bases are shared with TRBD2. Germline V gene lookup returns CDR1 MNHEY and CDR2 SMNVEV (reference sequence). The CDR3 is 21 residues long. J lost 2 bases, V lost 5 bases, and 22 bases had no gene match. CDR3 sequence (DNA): TGTGCCAGCAGTACCACGGTTGGAGCGGGAGGCCTTCGGAGAGCCTACAATGAGCAGTTCTTC. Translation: CASSTTVGAGGLRRAYNEQFF.

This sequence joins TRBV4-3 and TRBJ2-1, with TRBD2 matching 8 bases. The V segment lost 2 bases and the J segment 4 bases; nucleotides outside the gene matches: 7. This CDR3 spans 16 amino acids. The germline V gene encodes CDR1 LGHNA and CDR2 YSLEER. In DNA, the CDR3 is TGCGCCAGCAGCCAATCGGGAGGGAGCAAATACAATGAGCAGTTCTTC. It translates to CASSQSGGSKYNEQFF.

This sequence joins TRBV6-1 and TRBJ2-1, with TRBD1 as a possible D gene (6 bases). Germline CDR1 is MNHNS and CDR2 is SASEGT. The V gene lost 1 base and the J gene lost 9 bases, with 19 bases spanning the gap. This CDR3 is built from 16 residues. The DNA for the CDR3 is TGTGCCAGCAGTGAAGTAGGAAACAGGGAGTTTGGTGAGCAGTTCTTC. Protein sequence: CASSEVGNREFGEQFF.

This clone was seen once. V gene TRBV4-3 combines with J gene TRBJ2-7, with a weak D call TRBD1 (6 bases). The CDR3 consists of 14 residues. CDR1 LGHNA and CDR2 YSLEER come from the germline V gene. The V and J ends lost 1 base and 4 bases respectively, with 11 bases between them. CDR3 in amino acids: CASSQGVRGYEQYF. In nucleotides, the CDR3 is TGCGCCAGCAGCCAAGGAGTCAGGGGTTACGAGCAGTACTTC.

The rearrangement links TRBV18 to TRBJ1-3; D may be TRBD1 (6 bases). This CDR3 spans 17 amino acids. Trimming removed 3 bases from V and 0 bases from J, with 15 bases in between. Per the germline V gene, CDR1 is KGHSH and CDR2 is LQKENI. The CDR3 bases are TGTGCCAGCTCACCTTTTCAGACAGGTTTCTCTGGAAACACCATATATTTT. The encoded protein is CASSPFQTGFSGNTIYF.

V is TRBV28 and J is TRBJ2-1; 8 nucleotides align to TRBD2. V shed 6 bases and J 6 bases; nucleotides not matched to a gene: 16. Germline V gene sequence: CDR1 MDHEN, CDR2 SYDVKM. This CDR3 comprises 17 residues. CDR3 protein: CASRIREREGLFNEQFF. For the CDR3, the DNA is TGTGCCAGCAGGATAAGGGAACGGGAGGGCCTGTTCAATGAGCAGTTCTTC.

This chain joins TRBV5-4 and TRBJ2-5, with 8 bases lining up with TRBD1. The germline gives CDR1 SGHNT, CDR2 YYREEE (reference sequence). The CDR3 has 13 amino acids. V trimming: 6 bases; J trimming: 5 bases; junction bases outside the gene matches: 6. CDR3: CASTMDRVETQYF. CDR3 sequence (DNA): TGTGCCAGCACCATGGACAGGGTTGAGACCCAGTACTTC.

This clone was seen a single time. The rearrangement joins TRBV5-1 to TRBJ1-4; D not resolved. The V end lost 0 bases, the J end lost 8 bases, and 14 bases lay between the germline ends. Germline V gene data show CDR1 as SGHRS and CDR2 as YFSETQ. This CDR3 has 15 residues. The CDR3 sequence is CASSLDGGSSEKLFF. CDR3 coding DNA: TGCGCCAGCAGCTTGGACGGCGGAAGCTCCGAAAAACTGTTTTTT.

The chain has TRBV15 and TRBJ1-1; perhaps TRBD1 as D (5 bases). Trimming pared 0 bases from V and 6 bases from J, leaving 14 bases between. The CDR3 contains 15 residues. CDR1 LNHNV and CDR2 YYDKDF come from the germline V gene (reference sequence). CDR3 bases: TGTGCCACCAGCAGAGACCAAATTCAGGGCCCTGAAGCTTTCTTT. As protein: CATSRDQIQGPEAFF.